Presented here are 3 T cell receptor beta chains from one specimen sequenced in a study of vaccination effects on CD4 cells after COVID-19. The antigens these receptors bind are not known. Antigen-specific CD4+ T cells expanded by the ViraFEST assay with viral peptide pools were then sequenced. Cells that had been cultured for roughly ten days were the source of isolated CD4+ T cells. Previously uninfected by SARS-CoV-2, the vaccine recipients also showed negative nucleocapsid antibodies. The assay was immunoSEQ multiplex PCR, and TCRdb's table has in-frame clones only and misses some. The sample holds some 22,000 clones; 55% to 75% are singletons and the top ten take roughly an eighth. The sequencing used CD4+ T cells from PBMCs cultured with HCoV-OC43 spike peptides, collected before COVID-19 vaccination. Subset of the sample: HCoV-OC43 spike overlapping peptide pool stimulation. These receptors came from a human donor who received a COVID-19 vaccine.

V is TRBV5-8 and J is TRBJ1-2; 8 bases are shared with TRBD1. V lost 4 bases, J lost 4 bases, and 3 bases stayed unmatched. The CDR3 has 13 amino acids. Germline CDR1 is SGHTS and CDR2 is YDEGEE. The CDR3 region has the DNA TGTGCCAGCAGCCTGACAGGGGCCTATGGCTACACCTTC. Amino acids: CASSLTGAYGYTF.

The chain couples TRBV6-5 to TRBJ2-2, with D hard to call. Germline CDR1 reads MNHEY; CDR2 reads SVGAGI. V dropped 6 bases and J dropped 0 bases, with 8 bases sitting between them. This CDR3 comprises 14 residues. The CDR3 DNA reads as TGTGCCAGCAGCGATACAGCGAACACCGGGGAGCTGTTTTTT. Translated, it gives CASSDTANTGELFF.

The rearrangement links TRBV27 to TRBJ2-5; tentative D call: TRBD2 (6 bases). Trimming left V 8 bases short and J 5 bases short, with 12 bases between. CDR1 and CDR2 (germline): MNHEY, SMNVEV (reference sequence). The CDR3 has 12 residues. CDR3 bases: TGTGCCAGCCGGGACTTACGGGAGACCCAGTACTTC. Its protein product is CASRDLRETQYF.